These 32 T cell receptor beta chains originate from one sample sequenced in a study of vaccination and CD4 T cells after COVID-19. These receptors' antigens are unknown. Sequencing of the DNA from cultured CD4+ T cells was carried out with the Oncomine TCR Beta short-read assay. MiXCR, applied by TCRdb to the PCR reads, yields one record per CDR3 protein. This table holds 20,000 or so distinct CDR3 sequences, 55% found once. Indicated treatment: roughly nine-day PBMC culture with coronavirus spike peptide pools or control peptides (ViraFEST assay). Material for sequencing was CD4+ T cells from blood, cultured in vitro. The receptors shown here come from a human donor who had recovered from COVID-19.

The chain couples TRBV30 to TRBJ2-7, with D unclear. This CDR3 region has 13 residues. V lost 3 bases and J 2 bases, leaving 11 bases between the germline ends. Germline CDR1 is GTSNPN and CDR2 is SVGIG (reference sequence). The chain's CDR3 is CAWRTPATYEQYF. In nucleotides, the CDR3 is TGTGCCTGGAGGACTCCAGCTACCTACGAGCAGTACTTC.

This clonotype was detected only a few times. This chain joins TRBV5-1 and TRBJ1-1; D possibly corresponds to TRBD1 (5 bases). V was pared by 0 bases and J by 3 bases, with 9 bases between. CDR3 length: 14 residues. The germline CDR1 and CDR2 sequences are SGHRS and YFSETQ. This CDR3 is CASSLGTRDTEAFF. CDR3 DNA: TGCGCCAGCAGCTTGGGGACAAGGGACACTGAAGCTTTCTTT.

The J gene is TRBJ2-3, the V gene TRBV20-1, with D possibly matching TRBD2 (6 bases). Germline assignment: CDR1 DFQATT and CDR2 SNEGSKA (reference sequence). V was shortened by 6 bases and J by 2 bases, with 15 bases between the two germline ends. The CDR3 length is 14 residues. The CDR3 protein is CSARGREYTDTQYF. The CDR3 DNA follows: TGCAGTGCCCGGGGCCGGGAGTACACAGATACGCAGTATTTT.

This chain links TRBV30 with TRBJ1-5; a possible D gene is TRBD1 (5 bases). The CDR3 is made up of 13 amino acids. Germline assignment: CDR1 GTSNPN and CDR2 SVGIG (reference sequence). The germline V and J ends were trimmed by 3 bases and 4 bases, with 10 bases remaining between them. The CDR3 DNA is TGTGCCTGGAGCGGGGGGGAAAATCAGCCCCAGCATTTT. Protein sequence: CAWSGGENQPQHF.

V is TRBV3-1 and J is TRBJ1-2; no firm D call. CDR1 is LGHDT and CDR2 is YNNKEL in the germline V gene (reference sequence). CDR3 length: 16 amino acids. V was trimmed by 6 bases and J by 2 bases, leaving 19 bases between them. The CDR3 nucleotides are TGTGCCAGCAGTCCCATATCTCAGGCGCCGAACTATGGCTACACCTTC. Encoded protein: CASSPISQAPNYGYTF. Complete variable domain (other parts from reference TRBV3-1 and TRBJ1-2): DTAVSQTPKYLVTQMGNDKSIKCEQNLGHDTMYWYKQDSKKFLKIMFSYNNKELIINETVPNRFSPKSPDKAHLNLHINSLELGDSAVYFCASSPISQAPNYGYTFGSGTRLTVV.

V and J are TRBV19 and TRBJ2-5; the D gene is possibly TRBD1 (6 bases). This CDR3 region has 13 residues. Germline V gene lookup returns CDR1 LNHDA and CDR2 SQIVND (reference sequence). V lost 1 base, J lost 11 bases, and 14 bases lay in between. The CDR3 region is CASSIGGRAAQYF. CDR3 sequence (DNA): TGTGCCAGTAGTATAGGGGGGCGCGCGGCTCAGTACTTC.

This clonotype was found a few times. The V call is TRBV7-6, the J call TRBJ2-1; 13 bases align to TRBD2. The CDR3 has 15 residues. The germline CDR1 and CDR2 sequences are SGHVS and FNYEAQ. With 6 bases clipped from V and 9 bases from J, the junction kept 8 bases outside the gene matches. The CDR3 DNA follows: TGTGCCAGCAGGTCACTAGCGGGAGGGCCGGGTGAGCAGTTCTTC. It specifies CASRSLAGGPGEQFF.

V gene TRBV6-2 or TRBV6-3 combines with J gene TRBJ1-2; 9 nucleotides line up with TRBD1. This CDR3 region has 15 residues. The germline gives CDR1 MNHEY, CDR2 SVGEGT. The V gene end was trimmed by 7 bases and the J gene end by 8 bases; junction bases not matched to a gene: 14. CDR3 sequence (DNA): TGTGCCAGCACCACGGCCGGGACAGGGATAAAGGGCTACACCTTC. Amino acids: CASTTAGTGIKGYTF.

The rearrangement links TRBV19 to TRBJ2-5, with D tentatively TRBD2 (6 bases). The CDR3 is 12 residues long. Trimming removed 9 bases from V and 3 bases from J, with 11 bases in between. Germline V gene lookup returns CDR1 LNHDA and CDR2 SQIVND (reference sequence). The CDR3 DNA is TGTGCCAGCAAAGGGACTGAAGAGACCCAGTACTTC. It codes for CASKGTEETQYF. The whole variable domain, remainder taken from reference TRBV19 and TRBJ2-5, is DGGITQSPKYLFRKEGQNVTLSCEQNLNHDAMYWYRQDPGQGLRLIYYSQIVNDFQKGDIAEGYSVSREKKESFPLTVTSAQKNPTAFYLCASKGTEETQYFGPGTRLLVL.

This chain uses TRBV6-2 or TRBV6-3 with TRBJ1-2; no firm D call. The V end lost 6 bases, the J end lost 8 bases, and 13 bases lay between the germline ends. Germline lookup yields CDR1 MNHEY and CDR2 SVGEGT. CDR3 length: 12 residues. The CDR3: CASRVFMDGYTF. In nucleotides, the CDR3 is TGTGCCAGCAGAGTTTTCATGGACGGCTACACCTTC.

The genes are TRBV28 and TRBJ1-5, with TRBD1 as a possible D gene (6 bases). Germline assignment: CDR1 MDHEN and CDR2 SYDVKM. The length of the CDR3 is 13 residues. Trimming shortened V by 7 bases and J by 6 bases, and 13 bases separated the two germline ends. CDR3 loop: CASILQQGQPQHF. CDR3 coding DNA: TGTGCCAGCATCCTACAACAGGGTCAGCCCCAGCATTTT.

In this sample, this clonotype is large. V and J are TRBV6-1 and TRBJ1-2; D not certain. Looked up from germline, CDR1 is MNHNS and CDR2 is SASEGT. With 4 bases removed from V and 7 bases from J, the gap between germline ends came to 7 bases. CDR3 length: 11 residues. CDR3 region: CASSAHIGYTF. The CDR3 DNA follows: TGTGCCAGCAGTGCGCACATTGGCTACACCTTC.

The chain recombines TRBV6-1 with TRBJ1-1; TRBD1 agrees at 12 bases. This CDR3 is built from 15 residues. J was trimmed by 4 bases and V by 4 bases; bases with no gene match: 4. The V gene's germline CDR1 is MNHNS and CDR2 SASEGT. CDR3 bases: TGTGCCAGCAGTGGAGGGACAGGGGGCTTCACTGAAGCTTTCTTT. Encoded protein: CASSGGTGGFTEAFF.

This chain links TRBV27 with TRBJ2-3; D may be TRBD2 (6 bases). The CDR3 length is 13 residues. CDR1 and CDR2 (germline): MNHEY, SMNVEV (reference sequence). V was clipped by 4 bases and J by 4 bases, with 9 bases between them. CDR3 protein: CASSSDYSDTQYF. The CDR3 DNA follows: TGTGCCAGCAGTTCGGACTACTCAGATACGCAGTATTTT.

J is TRBJ2-2 and V is TRBV20-1; 11 nucleotides align to TRBD2. The CDR3 has 14 residues. Germline V gene data show CDR1 as DFQATT and CDR2 as SNEGSKA (reference sequence). With V trimmed by 5 bases and J by 4 bases, 3 bases remained unmatched. CDR3 region: CSAVLAGGTGELFF. The CDR3 nucleotides are TGCAGTGCTGTCCTAGCGGGAGGCACCGGGGAGCTGTTTTTT.

The gene calls are TRBV6-5 and TRBJ1-2, with TRBD1 matching over 9 bases. CDR1 is MNHEY and CDR2 is SVGAGI in the germline V gene. Losses at the gene ends were 2 bases for V and 0 bases for J; bases not matched to a gene: 10. The CDR3 is 18 amino acids. In DNA form, the CDR3 reads TGTGCCAGCAGTTACGGCGGGACAGGGATTGAGACTAACTATGGCTACACCTTC. Protein: CASSYGGTGIETNYGYTF.

This clonotype turned up a few times. The rearrangement links TRBV10-3 to TRBJ2-1; D unclear. Per the germline V gene, CDR1 is ENHRY and CDR2 is SYGVKD. The CDR3 has 14 amino acids. V gave up 7 bases and J gave up 10 bases, with 20 bases separating them. CDR3 region: CAITQRIPSEEQFF. The CDR3 DNA is TGTGCCATCACCCAGAGGATTCCTTCCGAGGAGCAGTTCTTC.

This clonotype turned up a few times. The chain carries TRBV6-1 and TRBJ1-2; D is unclear. V was clipped by 1 base and J by 7 bases, with 13 bases between them. This CDR3 comprises 14 residues. CDR1 is MNHNS, CDR2 SASEGT, per germline. CDR3 sequence reads: CASSEGVTRGGYTF. CDR3 bases: TGTGCCAGCAGTGAAGGCGTCACACGGGGTGGCTACACCTTC.

This clonotype was seen once. V usage is TRBV11-1 and J usage is TRBJ2-7; 8 nucleotides align to TRBD1. V lost 1 base and J lost 2; bases outside the gene matches: 4. This CDR3 has 15 residues. The V gene's germline CDR1 is SGHAT and CDR2 FQDESV (reference sequence). The CDR3 protein is CASSLEDRAPYEQYF. In DNA form, the CDR3 reads TGTGCCAGCAGCTTAGAGGACAGGGCCCCCTACGAGCAGTACTTC.

V and J are TRBV28 and TRBJ2-7; D unresolved. The CDR3 runs to 11 residues. Germline V gene data show CDR1 as MDHEN and CDR2 as SYDVKM. The V end lost 5 bases, the J end lost 4 bases, and 6 bases lay between the germline ends. CDR3 nucleotides: TGTGCCAGCAGTCTCCAATACGAGCAGTACTTC. Translated: CASSLQYEQYF. The whole variable domain, remainder taken from reference TRBV28 and TRBJ2-7, is DVKVTQSSRYLVKRTGEKVFLECVQDMDHENMFWYRQDPGLGLRLIYFSYDVKMKEKGDIPEGYSVSREKKERFSLILESASTNQTSMYLCASSLQYEQYFGPGTRLTVT.

V is TRBV20-1 and J is TRBJ2-7; D gene ambiguous. This CDR3 region has 14 residues. Germline values: CDR1 DFQATT, CDR2 SNEGSKA (reference sequence). The V and J ends lost 0 bases and 2 bases respectively, with 11 bases between them. The CDR3 loop is CSARDITQAYEQYF. The CDR3 DNA is TGCAGTGCTAGAGACATTACCCAGGCCTACGAGCAGTACTTC.

This sequence joins TRBV23-1 and TRBJ2-7, with D uncertain. TRBV23-1 has ORF status, its function being uncertain. This CDR3 comprises 16 residues. Deletions cut 0 bases from V and 3 bases from J, with 15 bases between. The DNA for the CDR3 is TGCGCCAGCAGTCAATCCGTCCCCCTCCCCTGCTACGAGCAGTACTTC. This codes for CASSQSVPLPCYEQYF.

The genes are TRBV24-1 and TRBJ1-2; TRBD1 matches 10 bases. The V gene's germline CDR1 is KGHDR and CDR2 SFDVKD. V shed 3 bases, J shed 8 bases, and the junction held 8 bases outside the gene matches. The length of the CDR3 is 15 residues. CDR3 residues: CATSDPRGTGDGYTF. The CDR3 nucleotides are TGTGCCACCAGTGATCCGAGGGGGACAGGGGACGGCTACACCTTC.

The chain carries TRBV27 and TRBJ1-1, with D tentatively TRBD1 (6 bases). Per germline, CDR1 MNHEY and CDR2 SMNVEV (reference sequence). Trimming pared 5 bases from V and 6 bases from J, leaving 19 bases between. This CDR3 comprises 15 residues. The DNA for the CDR3 is TGTGCCAGCAGTCCCAAGACAGGTTATGTGGCTGAAGCTTTCTTT. It codes for CASSPKTGYVAEAFF.

The V gene is TRBV11-2, the J gene TRBJ2-3, with D maybe TRBD1 (5 bases). The CDR3 loop spans 18 amino acids. Trimming cost V 4 bases and J 0 bases, with 20 bases left between them. Germline V gene data show CDR1 as SGHAT and CDR2 as FQNNGV. Here the CDR3 reads CASSSPWGAESSTDTQYF. In nucleotides, the CDR3 is TGTGCCAGCAGCTCACCTTGGGGCGCCGAAAGTAGCACAGATACGCAGTATTTT.

This clonotype was counted a few times. The chain is built from TRBV27 and TRBJ1-1, with D maybe TRBD1 (6 bases). V was shortened by 6 bases and J by 1 base, with 21 bases between the two germline ends. The germline V gene encodes CDR1 MNHEY and CDR2 SMNVEV (reference sequence). The CDR3 totals 17 residues. The CDR3 here is CASSALLGGNGNTEAFF. The CDR3 DNA reads TGTGCCAGCAGCGCTCTTTTAGGGGGGAACGGGAACACTGAAGCTTTCTTT.

The chain is built from TRBV6-1 and TRBJ2-7; 12 bases match TRBD2. After removal of 9 bases from V and 5 bases from J, the junction contained 11 bases not matched to a gene. CDR1 is MNHNS, CDR2 SASEGT, per germline. The CDR3 covers 15 residues. The DNA of the CDR3 is TGTGCCAGTAGCGAACTAGCGGGGGGCCGGAACGAGCAGTACTTC. Translating it yields CASSELAGGRNEQYF.

The genes are TRBV20-1 and TRBJ2-3, with TRBD2 matching over 11 bases. The CDR3 consists of 14 residues. Trimming cost V 5 bases and J 6 bases; bases outside gene matches: 7. In germline, CDR1 is DFQATT, CDR2 SNEGSKA (reference sequence). The CDR3 region is CSAGLAGGGDTQYF. CDR3 nucleotides: TGCAGTGCTGGCCTAGCGGGGGGAGGGGATACGCAGTATTTT.

This chain joins TRBV7-9 and TRBJ2-2; 9 bases fit TRBD2. CDR1 is SEHNR and CDR2 is FQNEAQ in the germline V gene (reference sequence). With V trimmed by 3 bases and J by 2 bases, 7 bases remained unmatched. The CDR3 contains 17 residues. The CDR3 here is CASSFVLGLANTGELFF. The CDR3 bases are TGTGCCAGCAGCTTCGTACTGGGACTAGCAAACACCGGGGAGCTGTTTTTT.

V is TRBV28 and J is TRBJ1-6, with D maybe TRBD1 (6 bases). Germline CDR1 MDHEN, CDR2 SYDVKM. Trimming removed 3 bases at V and 7 bases at J, with 10 bases between. This CDR3 has 14 amino acids. In DNA form, the CDR3 reads TGTGCCAGCAGTTTGCAGGGGCCCAATTCACCCCTCCACTTT. Protein: CASSLQGPNSPLHF.

The J gene is TRBJ2-5, the V gene TRBV7-3, with TRBD2 matching over 7 bases. J was trimmed by 2 bases and V by 2 bases; bases with no gene match: 2. This CDR3 is 14 amino acids long. Germline CDR1 reads SGHTA; CDR2 reads FQGTGA. For the CDR3, the DNA is TGTGCCAGCAGCTTAGCCGGGGGGCAAGAGACCCAGTACTTC. Translation: CASSLAGGQETQYF.

This clonotype has more than one count but fewer than ten. The chain couples TRBV2 to TRBJ1-6, with D hard to call. The CDR3 runs 14 residues. Germline V gene lookup returns CDR1 SNHLY and CDR2 FYNNEI. V gave up 1 base and J gave up 7 bases, with 8 bases separating them. CDR3 sequence: CASSEEGSNSPLHF. For the CDR3, the DNA is TGTGCCAGCAGTGAAGAGGGATCGAATTCACCCCTCCACTTT. Filled out from reference TRBV2 and TRBJ1-6, the complete variable domain reads EPEVTQTPSHQVTQMGQEVILRCVPISNHLYFYWYRQILGQKVEFLVSFYNNEISEKSEIFDDQFSVERPDGSNFTLKIRSTKLEDSAMYFCASSEEGSNSPLHFGNGTRLTVT.